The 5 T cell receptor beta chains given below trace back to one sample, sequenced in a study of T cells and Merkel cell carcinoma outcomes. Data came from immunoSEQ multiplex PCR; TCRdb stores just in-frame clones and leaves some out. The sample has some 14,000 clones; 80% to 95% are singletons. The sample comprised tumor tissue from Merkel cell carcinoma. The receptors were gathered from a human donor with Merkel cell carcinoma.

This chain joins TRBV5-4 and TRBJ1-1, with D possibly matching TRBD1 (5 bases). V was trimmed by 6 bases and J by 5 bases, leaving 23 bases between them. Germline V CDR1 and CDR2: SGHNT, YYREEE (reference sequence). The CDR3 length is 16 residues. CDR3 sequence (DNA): TGTGCCAGCAACACAAAGGGACTGCCCGCGGGGACTGAAGCTTTCTTT. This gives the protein CASNTKGLPAGTEAFF.

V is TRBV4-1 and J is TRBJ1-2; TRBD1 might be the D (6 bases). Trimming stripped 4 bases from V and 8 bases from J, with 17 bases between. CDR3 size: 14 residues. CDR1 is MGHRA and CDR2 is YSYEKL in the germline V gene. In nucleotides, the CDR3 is TGCGCCAGCAGCCCAAACGGACAGTCTTGGGGCTACACCTTC. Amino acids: CASSPNGQSWGYTF.

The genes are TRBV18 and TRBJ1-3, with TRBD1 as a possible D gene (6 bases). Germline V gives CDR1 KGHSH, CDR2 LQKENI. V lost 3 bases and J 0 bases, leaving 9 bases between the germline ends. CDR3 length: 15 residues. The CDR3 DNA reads TGTGCCAGCTCACCCGGGACACCCTCTGGAAACACCATATATTTT. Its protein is CASSPGTPSGNTIYF.

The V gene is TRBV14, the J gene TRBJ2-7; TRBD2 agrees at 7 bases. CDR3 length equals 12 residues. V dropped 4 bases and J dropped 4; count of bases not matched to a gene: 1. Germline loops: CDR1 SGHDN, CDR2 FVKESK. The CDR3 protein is CASSRGGYEQYF. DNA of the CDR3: TGTGCCAGCAGCCGGGGAGGGTACGAGCAGTACTTC. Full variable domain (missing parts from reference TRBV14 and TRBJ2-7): EAGVTQFPSHSVIEKGQTVTLRCDPISGHDNLYWYRRVMGKEIKFLLHFVKESKQDESGMPNNRFLAERTGGTYSTLKVQPAELEDSGVYFCASSRGGYEQYFGPGTRLTVT.

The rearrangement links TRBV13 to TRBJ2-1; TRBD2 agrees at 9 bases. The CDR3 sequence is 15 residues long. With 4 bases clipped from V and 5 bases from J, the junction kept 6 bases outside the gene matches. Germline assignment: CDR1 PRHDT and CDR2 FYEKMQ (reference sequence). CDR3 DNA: TGTGCCAGCAGCTACCTGACTAGCGGCAACAATGAGCAGTTCTTC. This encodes CASSYLTSGNNEQFF.